This T cell receptor beta chain appears in the sequencing data of a study of a mutant IDH1 vaccine in newly diagnosed glioma. Study context: Patients underwent eight vaccinations, which took place in weeks 1, 3, 5, 7, 11, 15, 19 and 23. The first vaccination came 4-6 weeks after radiotherapy alone, or with temozolomide cycles. Patients had received radiotherapy, temozolomide, or both previously, most receiving both.

Study-level points and caveats: Immune responses induced by vaccination arose in 93.3% of the patients.

The sample holds one count of this clone. Its cognate antigen is unknown. Documented time point: week 5, during vaccination. Every single dose of the vaccine, 300 ug of mutant IDH1 20-mer peptide, came with topical imiquimod. Trimming took off 0 bases at V and 5 bases at J, with 17 bases between the two ends. There are 16 residues in the CDR3. Germline V CDR1 and CDR2: SGHDN, FVKESK. Method: immunoSEQ multiplex PCR; TCRdb's copy keeps in-frame clones and lacks some. The repertoire consists of tens of thousands of clones, with roughly 82% occurring once and the leading ten covering approximately 2.8%. The V call is TRBV14, the J call TRBJ2-7; D is undetermined. The receptor comes from a woman between 18 and 30 years old with glioma. Some clones in this sample may be carry-over from other donors' samples. The input for sequencing was PBMCs, taken from a glioma patient whose treatment included an IDH1 peptide vaccine. CDR3 in amino acids: CASSQERFLSGDEQYF. The DNA of the CDR3 is TGTGCCAGCAGCCAAGAACGTTTTCTATCGGGCGACGAGCAGTACTTC.